Presented here are 23 T cell receptor beta chains from one specimen sequenced in a study of technical replicates of blood from several donors. The repertoire was sequenced with immunoSEQ multiplex PCR; TCRdb's copy has only in-frame clones and lacks some. The sample lists roughly 68,000 clones, roughly nine tenths occurring once. The sample comprised T cells isolated from PBMCs. These receptor sequences come from a human donor in good health.

The count of this clone is one. The V and J genes are TRBV2 and TRBJ2-5, with D unclear. CDR1 and CDR2 (germline): SNHLY, FYNNEI. V was cut by 6 bases and J by 4 bases, with 12 bases left in between. The CDR3 extends over 13 amino acids. The CDR3 region is CASSAQVPETQYF. The CDR3 DNA follows: TGTGCCAGCAGCGCTCAGGTCCCAGAGACCCAGTACTTC.

This chain joins TRBV28 and TRBJ2-1; 7 nucleotides line up with TRBD2. V shed 11 bases, J shed 7 bases, and the junction held 14 bases outside the gene matches. Germline values: CDR1 MDHEN, CDR2 SYDVKM. This CDR3 is built from 14 residues. CDR3 region: CAAQRGGGSNEQFF. For the CDR3, the DNA is TGTGCCGCCCAGAGGGGTGGCGGGAGTAATGAGCAGTTCTTC. Drawing the rest from reference TRBV28 and TRBJ2-1, the complete variable domain is DVKVTQSSRYLVKRTGEKVFLECVQDMDHENMFWYRQDPGLGLRLIYFSYDVKMKEKGDIPEGYSVSREKKERFSLILESASTNQTSMYLCAAQRGGGSNEQFFGPGTRLTVL.

The V call is TRBV27, the J call TRBJ2-2; TRBD2 matches 7 bases. The CDR3 has 16 amino acids. Germline trimming cut 0 bases from V and 3 bases from J; bases unmatched to any gene: 4. The germline gives CDR1 MNHEY, CDR2 SMNVEV (reference sequence). CDR3 coding DNA: TGTGCCAGCAGTTTATCCGGGGGGTGGTACACCGGGGAGCTGTTTTTT. This sequence encodes CASSLSGGWYTGELFF.

V usage is TRBV2 and J usage is TRBJ2-7, with TRBD1 matching 9 bases. V dropped 6 bases and J dropped 3; count of bases not matched to a gene: 9. The CDR3 contains 15 residues. Germline V gene data show CDR1 as SNHLY and CDR2 as FYNNEI. Written as DNA, the CDR3 is TGTGCCAGCAGATGGACAGGGGCAAACCTCTACGAGCAGTACTTC. Translation gives CASRWTGANLYEQYF.

CDR3 nucleotide sequence: TGTGCCAGCAGCGTAGAACACAACACTGAAGCTTTCTTT. Translated: CASSVEHNTEAFF. The V gene is TRBV9, the J gene TRBJ1-1; D is unclear. Looked up from germline, CDR1 is SGDLS and CDR2 is YYNGEE. The CDR3 contains 13 residues. V was shortened by 0 bases and J by 2 bases, with 5 bases between the two germline ends.

The rearrangement uses TRBV11-2 and TRBJ2-5; D gene unclear. The germline V and J ends were trimmed by 0 bases and 1 base, with 6 bases remaining between them. This CDR3 has 14 amino acids. The germline gives CDR1 SGHAT, CDR2 FQNNGV. This CDR3 is CASSLESRQETQYF. The CDR3 DNA reads TGTGCCAGCAGCTTAGAGTCTCGCCAAGAGACCCAGTACTTC.

The CDR3 is CASSLGHQGTEAFF. CDR3 nucleotides: TGTGCCAGCAGCTTAGGACACCAAGGCACTGAAGCTTTCTTT. The chain has TRBV11-2 and TRBJ1-1, with D hard to call. The V end was cut by 1 base, the J end by 4 bases, with 10 bases between. The CDR3 is 14 residues long. Germline CDR1 SGHAT, CDR2 FQNNGV.

Only one count was recorded for this clone. This chain uses TRBV11-3 with TRBJ2-1; D not certain. CDR3 length: 14 amino acids. The V gene lost 1 base and the J gene lost 2 bases, with 6 bases spanning the gap. Germline V gene data show CDR1 as SGHNT and CDR2 as YENEEA. CDR3 protein: CASSLGGTYNEQFF. The CDR3 bases are TGTGCCAGCAGCTTAGGCGGCACCTACAATGAGCAGTTCTTC.

In its sample, this clone was seen once. Its ends do not fully match the called genes, so a read error is possible. The chain couples TRBV6-5 to TRBJ2-1; D remains unclear. The CDR3 has 9 residues. Germline V CDR1 and CDR2: MNHEY, SVGAGI. The CDR3: CASSYPPVF. The CDR3 DNA follows: TGTGCCAGCAGTTACCCCCCGGTCTTC.

The V and J genes are TRBV7-2 and TRBJ2-7; a weak D match, TRBD1 (6 bases). The CDR3 covers 12 residues. V shed 4 bases and J shed 5 bases, with 9 bases lying between them. Germline V gene data show CDR1 as SGHTA and CDR2 as FQGNSA. This chain's CDR3 is CASSWGQNEQYF. CDR3 bases: TGTGCCAGCAGCTGGGGACAAAACGAGCAGTACTTC.

The chain recombines TRBV7-6 with TRBJ1-2; 9 bases align to TRBD1. The CDR3 consists of 19 residues. After removal of 1 base from V and 4 bases from J, the junction contained 16 bases not matched to a gene. Germline CDR1 reads SGHVS; CDR2 reads FNYEAQ. In DNA, the CDR3 is TGTGCCAGCAGCTTAGTCGTGGACAGGGGATCCACAACCCCCTATGGCTACACCTTC. Its protein product is CASSLVVDRGSTTPYGYTF.

The chain uses TRBV5-1 and TRBJ2-1; tentatively, D is TRBD2 (6 bases). The V and J ends lost 1 base and 1 base respectively, with 15 bases between them. CDR3 length: 17 residues. Germline V lookup: CDR1 SGHRS, CDR2 YFSETQ. For the CDR3, the DNA is TGCGCCAGCAGCTTGAGGCGAGCGGGCTCTTCCTACAATGAGCAGTTCTTC. It translates to CASSLRRAGSSYNEQFF.

The chain recombines TRBV19 with TRBJ1-2; D gene ambiguous. With 7 bases removed from V and 1 base from J, the gap between germline ends came to 22 bases. The CDR3 spans 17 residues. Germline values: CDR1 LNHDA, CDR2 SQIVND (reference sequence). The CDR3 here is CASTMEGVVWGNYGYTF. The CDR3 DNA reads as TGTGCCAGTACCATGGAGGGAGTTGTTTGGGGTAACTATGGCTACACCTTC.

This clone was counted once. J is TRBJ2-2 and V is TRBV27; D is ambiguous. This CDR3 has 13 residues. Germline V gene data show CDR1 as MNHEY and CDR2 as SMNVEV (reference sequence). V was cut by 2 bases and J by 3 bases, with 4 bases left in between. The CDR3: CASSLIYTGELFF. The DNA for the CDR3 is TGTGCCAGCAGTTTAATATACACCGGGGAGCTGTTTTTT.

This CDR3 reads CASSFGANQPQHF. CDR3 nucleotide sequence: TGTGCCAGCAGCTTCGGAGCTAATCAGCCCCAGCATTTT. This sequence joins TRBV7-6 and TRBJ1-5; the D is unclear. The V and J ends lost 3 bases and 4 bases respectively, with 7 bases between them. The CDR3 consists of 13 residues. Germline values: CDR1 SGHVS, CDR2 FNYEAQ.

The rearrangement links TRBV4-2 to TRBJ2-5; D is perhaps TRBD1 (5 bases). V was clipped by 1 base and J by 4 bases, with 10 bases between them. The CDR3 loop spans 14 amino acids. Germline V gives CDR1 LGHNA, CDR2 YNFKEQ. The CDR3 loop is CASSQVGHGETQYF. CDR3 in DNA: TGTGCCAGCAGCCAAGTGGGGCACGGAGAGACCCAGTACTTC.

The genes are TRBV30 and TRBJ1-3; D is unresolved. There are 16 residues in the CDR3. Germline loops: CDR1 GTSNPN, CDR2 SVGIG (reference sequence). V shed 2 bases and J shed 12 bases, with 26 bases lying between them. The CDR3 sequence is CAWSTPGLWLGNGIYF. The CDR3 DNA reads as TGTGCCTGGAGTACACCCGGACTTTGGCTCGGTAATGGCATATATTTT.

The rearrangement joins TRBV28 to TRBJ1-1; a possible D gene is TRBD1 (6 bases). The germline CDR1 and CDR2 sequences are MDHEN and SYDVKM. The V end was cut by 3 bases, the J end by 0 bases, with 8 bases between. The CDR3 covers 14 residues. The CDR3 region is CASSFGGLNTEAFF. In nucleotides, the CDR3 is TGTGCCAGCAGTTTCGGGGGGCTGAACACTGAAGCTTTCTTT.

V and J are TRBV18 and TRBJ2-7, with TRBD2 matching 8 bases. CDR1 KGHSH and CDR2 LQKENI come from the germline V gene. With V trimmed by 4 bases and J by 6 bases, 11 bases remained unmatched. The CDR3 consists of 15 residues. CDR3 residues: CASSRQREKGSEQYF. The CDR3 coding sequence is TGTGCCAGCTCACGACAGCGGGAGAAGGGCTCCGAGCAGTACTTC.

The CDR3 loop reads CAWSVETGSGQPQHF. CDR3 coding DNA: TGTGCCTGGAGTGTCGAGACAGGGTCGGGGCAGCCCCAGCATTTT. V usage is TRBV30 and J usage is TRBJ1-5, with TRBD1 identical over 7 bases. V was clipped by 0 bases and J by 7 bases; unmatched bases: 9. Germline CDR1 GTSNPN, CDR2 SVGIG (reference sequence). There are 15 residues in the CDR3.

The CDR3 reads CASSLAGEYGYTF. The CDR3 region has the DNA TGCGCCAGCAGCTTGGCAGGGGAGTATGGCTACACCTTC. This chain joins TRBV5-1 and TRBJ1-2, with a tentative D call TRBD1 (6 bases). Germline values: CDR1 SGHRS, CDR2 YFSETQ. The CDR3 extends over 13 amino acids. Trimming stripped 0 bases from V and 5 bases from J, with 8 bases between.

The V gene is TRBV29-1, the J gene TRBJ2-2, with D possibly being TRBD1 (6 bases). Per germline, CDR1 SQVTM and CDR2 ANQGSEA. CDR3 length equals 13 residues. V was shortened by 7 bases and J by 4 bases, with 13 bases between the two germline ends. CDR3: CSGVTGSTGELFF. In DNA, the CDR3 is TGCAGCGGGGTGACAGGCTCCACCGGGGAGCTGTTTTTT.

J is TRBJ1-5 and V is TRBV27; 8 bases match TRBD1. The junction had 7 bases not matched to a gene; V was cut back by 8 bases and J by 1 base. The CDR3 runs 15 residues. Germline CDR1 is MNHEY and CDR2 is SMNVEV (reference sequence). CDR3 in DNA: TGTGCCAGCCGAGCAGGGGGCTGGAGCAATCAGCCCCAGCATTTT. It specifies CASRAGGWSNQPQHF.